Each of the 25 T cell receptor beta chains below was sequenced from the same sample in a study of blood T cell repertoires in COVID-19. Some clones are missing from TCRdb's copy, which holds only in-frame ones; the method was immunoSEQ multiplex PCR. The sample records 50,000 to 70,000 clones, 75% to 95% being singletons. The specimen was peripheral blood. All receptors come from a woman older than 75 with active COVID-19.

The chain combines TRBV7-2 with TRBJ1-1; a possible D gene is TRBD1 (5 bases). V was cut by 5 bases and J by 4 bases, with 11 bases left in between. The CDR3 sequence is 13 residues long. Per the germline V gene, CDR1 is SGHTA and CDR2 is FQGNSA. The CDR3: CASSRGQLTEAFF. The CDR3 DNA reads as TGTGCCAGCAGCAGGGGCCAGCTCACTGAAGCTTTCTTT.

The chain is built from TRBV18 and TRBJ1-1, with 9 nucleotides matching TRBD1. CDR1 is KGHSH, CDR2 LQKENI, per germline. V lost 3 bases, J lost 5 bases, and 7 bases stayed unmatched. The CDR3 has 15 amino acids. CDR3 loop: CASSPRTGARTEAFF. For the CDR3, the DNA is TGTGCCAGCTCACCCCGGACAGGGGCGAGGACTGAAGCTTTCTTT.

As concerns this clone: Other DNA sequences within the sample encode an identical CDR3. The chain uses TRBV5-1 and TRBJ2-7; TRBD1 agrees at 10 bases. Germline V lookup: CDR1 SGHRS, CDR2 YFSETQ. V dropped 3 bases and J dropped 5; count of bases not matched to a gene: 5. The CDR3 sequence is 14 residues long. In DNA form, the CDR3 reads TGCGCCAGCAGCTACGACAGGGGGCTCAACGAGCAGTACTTC. Translating it yields CASSYDRGLNEQYF. The whole variable domain, filled in from reference TRBV5-1 and TRBJ2-7, reads KAGVTQTPRYLIKTRGQQVTLSCSPISGHRSVSWYQQTPGQGLQFLFEYFSETQRNKGNFPGRFSGRQFSNSRSEMNVSTLELGDSALYLCASSYDRGLNEQYFGPGTRLTVT.

The chain uses TRBV10-3 and TRBJ1-2; 7 nucleotides agree with TRBD1. Germline V CDR1 and CDR2: ENHRY, SYGVKD. The J segment lost 6 bases and the V segment lost 6 bases, leaving 7 bases of the junction unmatched. CDR3 length equals 13 residues. CDR3 nucleotides: TGTGCCATCAGCACAGGGGTGGCTGATGGCTACACCTTC. Translation: CAISTGVADGYTF.

This clone was observed a few times. This sequence joins TRBV4-1 and TRBJ2-3; tentatively, D is TRBD2 (5 bases). CDR3 length: 16 residues. Germline CDR1 is MGHRA and CDR2 is YSYEKL. Trimming stripped 1 base from V and 3 bases from J, with 14 bases between. In DNA form, the CDR3 reads TGCGCCAGCAGCCAAGGTGGAGGTATAGGGACAGATACGCAGTATTTT. Translation: CASSQGGGIGTDTQYF.

The chain joins TRBV28 to TRBJ2-7; 10 bases fit TRBD1. The trim removed 7 bases at V and 5 bases at J, leaving 11 bases unmatched. Germline-derived CDR1 and CDR2 are MDHEN and SYDVKM. The CDR3 is 15 amino acids. The CDR3 DNA reads TGTGCCAGCACGAAGACAGGGGGCGCGAAGCACGAGCAGTACTTC. This sequence encodes CASTKTGGAKHEQYF.

CDR3 sequence reads: CASRTPGYTDTQYF. The CDR3 nucleotides read TGTGCCAGCAGAACACCAGGGTACACAGATACGCAGTATTTT. The genes are TRBV6-5 and TRBJ2-3, with a possible D match to TRBD1 (5 bases). The CDR3 contains 14 residues. Germline V gene sequence: CDR1 MNHEY, CDR2 SVGAGI. Trimming left V 6 bases short and J 2 bases short, with 12 bases between.

This clone was seen only once. This sequence joins TRBV7-6 and TRBJ2-3; possible D gene TRBD2, 5 bases. With 3 bases removed from V and 2 bases from J, the gap between germline ends came to 12 bases. This CDR3 region has 15 residues. Germline V lookup: CDR1 SGHVS, CDR2 FNYEAQ. CDR3 coding DNA: TGTGCCAGCAGCTTTGCCGGACTCCTCACAGATACGCAGTATTTT. This translates into CASSFAGLLTDTQYF.

The V and J genes are TRBV3-1 (or the pseudogene TRBV3-2) and TRBJ2-7; 11 nucleotides agree with TRBD1. Germline values: CDR1 LGHDT, CDR2 YNNKEL (reference sequence). This CDR3 region has 14 residues. Unmatched junction bases numbered 2, after V lost 4 bases and J lost 3 bases. The CDR3 spells CASSRGTGGYEQYF. The DNA for the CDR3 is TGTGCCAGCAGCCGCGGGACAGGGGGCTACGAGCAGTACTTC.

The chain couples TRBV6-2 or TRBV6-3 to TRBJ1-5, with 7 bases lining up with TRBD1. The germline V gene encodes CDR1 MNHEY and CDR2 SVGEGT. CDR3 length equals 17 residues. Trimming took 0 bases from V and 1 from J; bases not matched to a gene: 6. The CDR3 bases are TGTGCCAGCAGTTACTCGCTTGGGACAGTCAGCAATCAGCCCCAGCATTTT. Its translation: CASSYSLGTVSNQPQHF.

The rearrangement joins TRBV28 to TRBJ2-5; 7 bases align to TRBD2. The length of the CDR3 is 13 residues. Unmatched junction bases numbered 4, after V lost 5 bases and J lost 4 bases. Germline CDR1 reads MDHEN; CDR2 reads SYDVKM. CDR3: CASSPSGGETQYF. CDR3 coding DNA: TGTGCCAGCAGTCCCTCGGGAGGAGAGACCCAGTACTTC.

V usage is TRBV5-5 and J usage is TRBJ2-1, with TRBD2 identical over 12 bases. The J segment lost 0 bases and the V segment lost 1 base, leaving 11 bases of the junction unmatched. CDR1 SGHKS and CDR2 YYEKEE come from the germline V gene (reference sequence). CDR3 size: 20 residues. This chain's CDR3 is CASSLSRGLAGLSSYNEQFF. CDR3 nucleotide sequence: TGTGCCAGCAGCTTGAGTAGGGGACTAGCGGGCCTGAGCTCCTACAATGAGCAGTTCTTC.

The J gene is TRBJ1-1, the V gene TRBV5-1, with 9 bases that match TRBD1. The J segment lost 3 bases and the V segment lost 4 bases, leaving 13 bases of the junction unmatched. This CDR3 spans 17 amino acids. Germline CDR1 and CDR2: SGHRS and YFSETQ. The CDR3 DNA sequence: TGCGCCAGCAGCACAATTTACAGGGGGCGCCCTGACACTGAAGCTTTCTTT. Amino acid sequence: CASSTIYRGRPDTEAFF.

This clone was recorded only once. This chain links TRBV5-1 with TRBJ2-6; possible D gene TRBD1, 5 bases. CDR3 length: 17 amino acids. Between the trimmed V and J ends, which lost 0 bases and 1 base, there was a span of 11 bases. In germline, CDR1 is SGHRS, CDR2 YFSETQ. CDR3 sequence (DNA): TGCGCCAGCAGCTTGGGGCAGGGAAGGTCTGGGGCCAACGTCCTGACTTTC. Its protein is CASSLGQGRSGANVLTF.

This clone was seen once. The rearrangement links TRBV6-4 to TRBJ1-5, with a weak D call TRBD1 (5 bases). Trimming removed 2 bases at V and 2 bases at J, with 10 bases between. CDR1 is MRHNA and CDR2 is SNTAGT in the germline V gene. This CDR3 region has 15 residues. CDR3: CASSDPQGCNQPQHF. CDR3 in DNA: TGTGCCAGCAGTGACCCCCAGGGATGCAATCAGCCCCAGCATTTT.

The CDR3 nucleotides are TGTGCCAGCCGGCGACTAGTTCAAGAGACCCAGTACTTC. Its translation is CASRRLVQETQYF. The V call is TRBV28, the J call TRBJ2-5, with D tentatively TRBD2 (6 bases). Germline V gene lookup returns CDR1 MDHEN and CDR2 SYDVKM. Trimming removed 8 bases from V and 2 bases from J, with 12 bases in between. This CDR3 has 13 residues.

Only a few counts were recorded for this clone. This chain uses TRBV28 with TRBJ2-4, with D tentatively TRBD1 (6 bases). Trimming removed 3 bases at V and 15 bases at J, with 15 bases between. Germline CDR1 and CDR2: MDHEN and SYDVKM. CDR3 length: 12 residues. The CDR3 DNA is TGTGCCAGCAGTTTCTCACAGGGTTATGTGTACTTC. This codes for CASSFSQGYVYF.

The rearrangement links TRBV19 to TRBJ2-4; no clear D. Trimming left V 2 bases short and J 9 bases short, with 11 bases between. Germline CDR1 and CDR2: LNHDA and SQIVND (reference sequence). The length of the CDR3 is 13 residues. The CDR3 loop is CASSIPPPGIQYF. CDR3 in DNA: TGTGCCAGTAGTATACCCCCGCCAGGCATTCAGTACTTC. The full variable domain, its missing parts supplied by reference TRBV19 and TRBJ2-4, is DGGITQSPKYLFRKEGQNVTLSCEQNLNHDAMYWYRQDPGQGLRLIYYSQIVNDFQKGDIAEGYSVSREKKESFPLTVTSAQKNPTAFYLCASSIPPPGIQYFGAGTRLSVL.

This clone was counted at least ten times. The chain has TRBV7-9 and TRBJ2-7; 11 nucleotides agree with TRBD2. The V segment lost 5 bases and the J segment 0 bases; nucleotides outside the gene matches: 9. Germline lookup yields CDR1 SEHNR and CDR2 FQNEAQ (reference sequence). The CDR3 is made up of 17 amino acids. CDR3 in amino acids: CASSTRLAGLPSYEQYV. The DNA for the CDR3 is TGTGCCAGCAGCACCCGACTAGCGGGGCTGCCCTCCTACGAGCAGTACGTC.

The chain carries TRBV7-8 and TRBJ2-3; 9 positions match TRBD2. The CDR3 sequence is 15 residues long. Germline CDR1 and CDR2: SGHVS and FQNEAQ. With 3 bases clipped from V and 1 base from J, the junction kept 2 bases outside the gene matches. As DNA, the CDR3 is TGTGCCAGCAGCTTTGGCGGGAGGGGCACAGATACGCAGTATTTT. Translation: CASSFGGRGTDTQYF.

This clone was recorded once. The V and J genes are TRBV3-1 (or the pseudogene TRBV3-2) and TRBJ2-3; 8 positions agree with TRBD2. The germline gives CDR1 LGHDT, CDR2 YNNKEL (reference sequence). The CDR3 is 13 amino acids. Germline trimming cut 4 bases from V and 6 bases from J; bases unmatched to any gene: 3. The CDR3 is CASSRLAGDTQYF. CDR3 DNA: TGTGCCAGCAGCCGATTAGCGGGGGATACGCAGTATTTT.

The genes are TRBV11-2 and TRBJ2-1, with a possible D match to TRBD2 (7 bases). The germline CDR1 and CDR2 sequences are SGHAT and FQNNGV. The CDR3 is 15 residues long. Trimming cost V 7 bases and J 7 bases, with 20 bases left between them. Here the CDR3 reads CASTSWGAGANEQFF. DNA for the CDR3: TGTGCCAGCACCTCATGGGGGGCGGGAGCAAATGAGCAGTTCTTC.

This sequence joins TRBV4-1 and TRBJ2-3; 8 bases are shared with TRBD2. Germline-derived CDR1 and CDR2 are MGHRA and YSYEKL. The V segment lost 0 bases and the J segment 3 bases; nucleotides outside the gene matches: 11. The CDR3 has 18 residues. CDR3 residues: CASSQDPLREGLTDTQYF. The CDR3 DNA is TGCGCCAGCAGCCAAGATCCCCTTCGGGAGGGCCTGACAGATACGCAGTATTTT.

In this sample, this clone turned up once. The chain carries TRBV4-1 and TRBJ2-6, with 10 bases identical to TRBD1. This CDR3 contains 18 residues. Germline trimming cut 2 bases from V and 1 base from J; bases unmatched to any gene: 5. Looked up from germline, CDR1 is MGHRA and CDR2 is YSYEKL. CDR3 sequence reads: CASSQHGQGVSGANVLTF. In nucleotides, the CDR3 is TGCGCCAGCAGCCAACATGGACAGGGGGTATCTGGGGCCAACGTCCTGACTTTC.

The chain employs TRBV14 and TRBJ1-6; TRBD1 aligns across 8 bases. Germline V lookup: CDR1 SGHDN, CDR2 FVKESK. This CDR3 region has 14 residues. Germline trimming cut 1 base from V and 9 bases from J; bases unmatched to any gene: 2. This CDR3 is CASSQGTGFSPLHF. The CDR3 DNA is TGTGCCAGCAGCCAAGGGACAGGGTTTTCACCCCTCCACTTT.